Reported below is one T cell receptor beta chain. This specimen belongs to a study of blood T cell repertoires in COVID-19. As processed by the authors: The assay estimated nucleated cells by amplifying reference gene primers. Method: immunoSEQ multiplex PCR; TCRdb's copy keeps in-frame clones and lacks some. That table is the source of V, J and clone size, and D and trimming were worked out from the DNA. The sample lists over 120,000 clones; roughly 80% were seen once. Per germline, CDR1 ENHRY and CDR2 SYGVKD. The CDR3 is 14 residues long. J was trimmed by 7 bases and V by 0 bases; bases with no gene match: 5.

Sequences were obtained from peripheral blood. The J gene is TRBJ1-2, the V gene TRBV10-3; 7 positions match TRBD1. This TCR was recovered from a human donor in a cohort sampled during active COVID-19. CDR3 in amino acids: CAISESTGPSGYTF. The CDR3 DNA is TGTGCCATCAGTGAGTCGACAGGGCCTTCTGGCTACACCTTC.